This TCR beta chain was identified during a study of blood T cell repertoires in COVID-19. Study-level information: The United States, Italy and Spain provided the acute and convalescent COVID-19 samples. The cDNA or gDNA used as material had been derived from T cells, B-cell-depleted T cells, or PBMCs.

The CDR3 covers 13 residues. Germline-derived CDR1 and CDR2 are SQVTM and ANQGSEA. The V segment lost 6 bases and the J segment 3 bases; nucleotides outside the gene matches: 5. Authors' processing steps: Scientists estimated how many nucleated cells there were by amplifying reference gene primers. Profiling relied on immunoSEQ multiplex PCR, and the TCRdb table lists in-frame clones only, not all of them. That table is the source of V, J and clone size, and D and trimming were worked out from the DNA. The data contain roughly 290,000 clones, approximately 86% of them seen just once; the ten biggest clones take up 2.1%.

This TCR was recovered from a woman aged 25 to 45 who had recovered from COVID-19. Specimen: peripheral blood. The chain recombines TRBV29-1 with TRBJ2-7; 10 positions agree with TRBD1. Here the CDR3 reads CSVTRTGGYEQYF. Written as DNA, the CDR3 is TGCAGCGTCACCCGGACAGGGGGCTACGAGCAGTACTTC.